The rows below give T cell receptor beta chains drawn from one sample of a study of blood T cells in healthy people across ages. Via MiXCR, TCRdb re-called the 5' RACE reads, giving one row per CDR3 protein. The sample lists 650,000 to 800,000 distinct CDR3 sequences, roughly half occurring once. The sequenced sample was blood. These receptors were taken from a woman older than 75 in good health. CDR3s include the opening cysteine and the closing phenylalanine or tryptophan. The D gene is left open where the match is weak. The size field is filled for only some rows; it gives once, few, many or a size class.

CDR3 protein: CASSLAGGLGETQYF
CDR3 DNA: TGTGCCAGCAGTTTAGCGGGGGGCCTAGGAGAGACCCAGTACTTC
D gene: .
J gene: TRBJ2-5
clone size: many
V gene: TRBV12-3/TRBV12-4

CDR3 protein: CAISVEGSGNYEQYF
CDR3 DNA: TGTGCCATCAGTGTCGAGGGTAGCGGGAACTACGAGCAGTACTTC
D gene: TRBD2
J gene: TRBJ2-7
clone size: .
V gene: TRBV10-3

CDR3 protein: CASAGVLAKNIQYF
CDR3 DNA: TGTGCTAGTGCGGGAGTCTTGGCCAAAAACATTCAGTACTTC
D gene: TRBD2
J gene: TRBJ2-4
clone size: .
V gene: TRBV27

CDR3 protein: CASSVEATQETQYF
CDR3 DNA: TGCGCCAGCAGCGTGGAGGCGACCCAAGAGACCCAGTACTTC
D gene: .
J gene: TRBJ2-5
clone size: .
V gene: TRBV5-1

CDR3 protein: CSALDRNTQYF
CDR3 DNA: TGCAGTGCTCTGGACCGAAATACGCAGTATTTT
D gene: .
J gene: TRBJ2-3
clone size: many
V gene: TRBV20-1

CDR3 protein: CSALDRSNEKLFF
CDR3 DNA: TGCAGTGCTCTTGACAGATCGAATGAAAAACTGTTTTTT
D gene: .
J gene: TRBJ1-4
clone size: .
V gene: TRBV20-1

CDR3 protein: CASSYRTVKLEKLFF
CDR3 DNA: TGTGCCAGCAGTTACCGGACGGTCAAACTGGAAAAACTGTTTTTT
D gene: .
J gene: TRBJ1-4
clone size: .
V gene: TRBV6-5

CDR3 protein: CASSDRGLYEQYF
CDR3 DNA: TGTGCCAGCAGTGATAGGGGGCTCTACGAGCAGTACTTC
D gene: TRBD1
J gene: TRBJ2-7
clone size: many
V gene: TRBV2

CDR3 protein: CASSQDRDNEQYF
CDR3 DNA: TGTGCCAGCAGCCAGGACAGGGACAATGAGCAGTACTTC
D gene: TRBD1
J gene: TRBJ2-5
clone size: few
V gene: TRBV7-3

CDR3 protein: CASSDTTSGRADTQYF
CDR3 DNA: TGTGCCAGCAGTGACACCACTAGCGGGAGGGCAGATACGCAGTATTTT
D gene: TRBD2
J gene: TRBJ2-3
clone size: .
V gene: TRBV6-4

CDR3 protein: CASSLGDSRNDGYTF
CDR3 DNA: TGCGCCAGCAGCTTGGGGGACAGCCGGAACGATGGCTACACCTTC
D gene: TRBD1
J gene: TRBJ1-2
clone size: .
V gene: TRBV5-1

CDR3 protein: CSASPGLAGSGGYAYF
CDR3 DNA: TGCAGTGCTAGCCCCGGACTAGCGGGCTCAGGGGGGTACGCGTATTTT
D gene: TRBD2
J gene: TRBJ2-3
clone size: .
V gene: TRBV20-1

CDR3 protein: CASSQDEIPWPYGYTF
CDR3 DNA: TGTGCCAGCAGCCAAGATGAGATCCCGTGGCCCTATGGCTACACCTTC
D gene: .
J gene: TRBJ1-2
clone size: many
V gene: TRBV3-1

CDR3 protein: CSCRGVLAGEQFF
CDR3 DNA: TGCAGCTGCAGGGGGGTTCTAGCGGGTGAGCAGTTCTTC
D gene: .
J gene: TRBJ2-1
clone size: .
V gene: TRBV29-1

CDR3 protein: CASSPRTDEKLFF
CDR3 DNA: TGTGCCAGCTCACCACGGACGGATGAAAAACTGTTTTTT
D gene: .
J gene: TRBJ1-4
clone size: few
V gene: TRBV18

CDR3 protein: CASSAGAENIQYF
CDR3 DNA: TGTGCCAGTAGCGCGGGAGCCGAAAACATTCAGTACTTC
D gene: TRBD2
J gene: TRBJ2-4
clone size: .
V gene: TRBV9

CDR3 protein: CASSQDNMGSYNEQFF
CDR3 DNA: TGCGCCAGCAGCCAAGATAACATGGGCTCCTACAATGAGCAGTTCTTC
D gene: .
J gene: TRBJ2-1
clone size: .
V gene: TRBV4-3

CDR3 protein: CASSLGSVRKTQFF
CDR3 DNA: TGTGCCAGCAGCTTAGGTTCAGTACGAAAGACCCAGTTCTTC
D gene: .
J gene: TRBJ2-1
clone size: .
V gene: TRBV7-6

CDR3 protein: CATSREDRTYEQYF
CDR3 DNA: TGTGCCACCAGCAGAGAGGACAGAACCTACGAGCAGTACTTC
D gene: .
J gene: TRBJ2-7
clone size: .
V gene: TRBV15

CDR3 protein: CASSREGQGLSNTQYF
CDR3 DNA: TGCGCCAGCAGCCGAGAGGGACAGGGGTTATCAAATACGCAGTATTTT
D gene: TRBD1
J gene: TRBJ2-3
clone size: .
V gene: TRBV4-1

CDR3 protein: CASSLAGGVDTQYF
CDR3 DNA: TGTGCCAGCAGCTTAGCGGGGGGAGTCGATACGCAGTATTTT
D gene: TRBD2
J gene: TRBJ2-3
clone size: .
V gene: TRBV6-5

CDR3 protein: CASSLVGLAGSSYNEQYF
CDR3 DNA: TGTGCCAGCAGTTTGGTAGGACTAGCGGGGAGCTCCTACAATGAGCAGTACTTC
D gene: TRBD2
J gene: TRBJ2-7
clone size: .
V gene: TRBV27

CDR3 protein: CAIGIGGETQYF
CDR3 DNA: TGTGCCATCGGGATTGGGGGGGAGACCCAGTACTTC
D gene: .
J gene: TRBJ2-5
clone size: .
V gene: TRBV10-3

CDR3 protein: CATSTGTGPSYEQYF
CDR3 DNA: TGTGCCACCTCAACTGGGACAGGGCCTTCCTACGAGCAGTACTTC
D gene: TRBD1
J gene: TRBJ2-7
clone size: .
V gene: TRBV10-3

CDR3 protein: CASSLVKARPGTKNNEQFF
CDR3 DNA: TGTGCCAGCAGCTTAGTAAAAGCGCGACCCGGGACGAAGAACAATGAGCAGTTCTTC
D gene: .
J gene: TRBJ2-1
clone size: .
V gene: TRBV7-9

CDR3 protein: CASRDQGYVFHGYTF
CDR3 DNA: TGTGCCAGCCGGGACCAAGGGTACGTGTTTCATGGCTACACCTTC
D gene: .
J gene: TRBJ1-2
clone size: .
V gene: TRBV19

CDR3 protein: CSSQGTGELFF
CDR3 DNA: TGTTCTTCGCAAGGGACCGGGGAGCTGTTTTTT
D gene: .
J gene: TRBJ2-2
clone size: .
V gene: TRBV18

CDR3 protein: CASSFGVNIYEQYF
CDR3 DNA: TGCGCCAGCAGCTTCGGGGTCAACATCTACGAGCAGTACTTC
D gene: .
J gene: TRBJ2-7
clone size: many
V gene: TRBV5-1

CDR3 protein: CASSSSSYEQYF
CDR3 DNA: TGTGCCAGCAGTTCCTCCTCCTACGAGCAGTACTTC
D gene: .
J gene: TRBJ2-7
clone size: many
V gene: TRBV28

CDR3 protein: CASSLSGSDTQYF
CDR3 DNA: TGTGCCAGCAGCTTGTCGGGCTCGGATACGCAGTATTTT
D gene: .
J gene: TRBJ2-3
clone size: many
V gene: TRBV12-3/TRBV12-4

CDR3 protein: CATSENSGSYGEQFF
CDR3 DNA: TGTGCCACCAGTGAGAACAGCGGGAGTTACGGTGAGCAGTTCTTC
D gene: TRBD2
J gene: TRBJ2-1
clone size: .
V gene: TRBV24-1

CDR3 protein: CAISRSQPIGNEKLFF
CDR3 DNA: TGTGCCATCAGTAGATCTCAGCCGATAGGGAATGAAAAACTGTTTTTT
D gene: .
J gene: TRBJ1-4
clone size: few
V gene: TRBV10-3

CDR3 protein: CASRLLGQDSYEQYF
CDR3 DNA: TGTGCCAGCAGGCTATTGGGACAGGACTCCTACGAGCAGTACTTC
D gene: TRBD1
J gene: TRBJ2-7
clone size: once
V gene: TRBV12-3/TRBV12-4

CDR3 protein: CANSPSRADSYNEQFF
CDR3 DNA: TGTGCCAACAGTCCATCTAGGGCGGATTCCTACAATGAGCAGTTCTTC
D gene: .
J gene: TRBJ2-1
clone size: .
V gene: TRBV27

CDR3 protein: CASSQNPAGGIPPLHF
CDR3 DNA: TGTGCCAGCAGCCAAAATCCCGCAGGGGGAATTCCACCCCTCCACTTT
D gene: TRBD1
J gene: TRBJ1-6
clone size: few
V gene: TRBV3-1

CDR3 protein: CASSQETREGVDEQFF
CDR3 DNA: TGCGCCAGCAGCCAAGAAACCAGGGAGGGTGTCGATGAGCAGTTCTTC
D gene: TRBD2
J gene: TRBJ2-1
clone size: many
V gene: TRBV4-1

CDR3 protein: CASSLDASSYKEQFF
CDR3 DNA: TGTGCCAGCAGCTTAGACGCGAGCTCCTACAAGGAGCAGTTCTTC
D gene: .
J gene: TRBJ2-1
clone size: .
V gene: TRBV7-2

CDR3 protein: CASSLRTSAYNEQFF
CDR3 DNA: TGTGCCAGCTCACTCCGGACTAGCGCGTACAATGAGCAGTTCTTC
D gene: TRBD2
J gene: TRBJ2-1
clone size: once
V gene: TRBV18

CDR3 protein: CSATDRGHEQYF
CDR3 DNA: TGCAGTGCTACGGACAGGGGACATGAGCAGTACTTC
D gene: TRBD1
J gene: TRBJ2-4
clone size: .
V gene: TRBV20-1

CDR3 protein: CSARDPTEFYSGNQPQHF
CDR3 DNA: TGCAGTGCTAGAGACCCGACAGAATTTTATAGCGGCAATCAGCCCCAGCATTTT
D gene: .
J gene: TRBJ1-5
clone size: few
V gene: TRBV20-1

CDR3 protein: CASSVTSAETETQYF
CDR3 DNA: TGTGCCAGCAGTGTGACTAGCGCGGAGACGGAGACCCAGTACTTC
D gene: TRBD2
J gene: TRBJ2-5
clone size: .
V gene: TRBV12-3/TRBV12-4

CDR3 protein: CSVRNLANYGYTF
CDR3 DNA: TGCAGCGTCCGGAACCTAGCTAACTATGGCTACACCTTC
D gene: .
J gene: TRBJ1-2
clone size: many
V gene: TRBV29-1

CDR3 protein: CASSLYPETSGRGGEQYF
CDR3 DNA: TGTGCCAGCAGCTTATATCCCGAAACTAGCGGCCGAGGGGGAGAGCAGTACTTC
D gene: TRBD2
J gene: TRBJ2-7
clone size: .
V gene: TRBV7-8

CDR3 protein: CASSHGLAGFQETQYF
CDR3 DNA: TGTGCCAGCAGCCACGGACTAGCGGGATTCCAAGAGACCCAGTACTTC
D gene: TRBD2
J gene: TRBJ2-5
clone size: many
V gene: TRBV7-9